This TCR beta chain was recovered during a study of T cell repertoires in cytomegalovirus infection. Study context: Both a matching HLA type and CMV infection were indicated by public TCR beta signatures. Study-wide findings and caveats: Carriers of CMV and the relevant HLA type were discriminated by public TCR beta frequency.

This clonotype was observed a handful of times. Its antigen remains unidentified. MiXCR, run by TCRdb on the reads, gives a single entry per CDR3 protein. This table has a few hundred thousand distinct CDR3 sequences, over 7.5% appearing once. Trimming took 6 bases from V and 10 from J, leaving 10 bases between them. This CDR3 region has 11 residues. Sequenced sample: PBMCs. The chain couples TRBV12-3 or TRBV12-4 to TRBJ2-1; TRBD2 might be the D (6 bases). The TCR sequence derives from a human donor in good health (CMV status not recorded). Some clones in this sample may be carry-over from other donors' samples. DNA of the CDR3: TGTGCCAGCAGCCCGGGGGTGGAGCAGTTCTTC. Residues: CASSPGVEQFF.